These 2 T cell receptor beta chains were all obtained from the same sample, sequenced in a study of early T cells in non-severe SARS-CoV-2 infection. TCRdb passed the 5' RACE reads through MiXCR, listing each CDR3 protein once. The data show 98,000 or so distinct CDR3 sequences, about an eighth seen once. The sample here was whole blood, taken at baseline. The receptors originated from an adult who was a healthcare worker with PCR-confirmed SARS-CoV-2 infection or an uninfected control (not recorded which).

The CDR3 nucleotides are TGCGCCAGCAGCTTCCCGGGCGAAAAACTGTTTTTT. Its translation: CASSFPGEKLFF. The chain combines TRBV5-1 with TRBJ1-4; D unclear. The CDR3 totals 12 residues. V dropped 2 bases and J dropped 8 bases, with 7 bases sitting between them. Germline V gene sequence: CDR1 SGHRS, CDR2 YFSETQ.

This clonotype was observed many times. The chain joins TRBV18 to TRBJ2-1; the D is unclear. This CDR3 has 15 residues. The V end lost 1 base, the J end lost 4 bases, and 11 bases lay between the germline ends. Germline V gives CDR1 KGHSH, CDR2 LQKENI. CDR3 sequence: CASSPLQTLYNEQFF. In nucleotides, the CDR3 is TGTGCCAGCTCACCACTACAGACTTTATACAATGAGCAGTTCTTC. Based on the CDR3 plus reference TRBV18 and TRBJ2-1, the full variable domain is NAGVMQNPRHLVRRRGQEARLRCSPMKGHSHVYWYRQLPEEGLKFMVYLQKENIIDESGMPKERFSAEFPKEGPSILRIQQVVRGDSAAYFCASSPLQTLYNEQFFGPGTRLTVL.